This TCR beta chain was captured by sequencing in a study of blood T cell repertoires in COVID-19. Libraries were prepared by immunoSEQ multiplex PCR; TCRdb keeps only in-frame clonotypes and omits some of them. The table records 250,000 to 300,000 clones, roughly 90% of them present only once. Trimming left V 7 bases short and J 7 bases short, with 16 bases between. From germline, CDR1 is ENHRY and CDR2 SYGVKD. The CDR3 has 14 residues. The clonotype originates from a woman aged 60 to 75 with acute or convalescent COVID-19. The sequenced sample consisted of peripheral blood. The chain is built from TRBV10-3 and TRBJ2-2; possibly TRBD2 for D (6 bases). The CDR3 reads CAITLRLGGGELFF. CDR3 coding DNA: TGTGCCATCACCCTCCGACTGGGAGGCGGGGAGCTGTTTTTT.